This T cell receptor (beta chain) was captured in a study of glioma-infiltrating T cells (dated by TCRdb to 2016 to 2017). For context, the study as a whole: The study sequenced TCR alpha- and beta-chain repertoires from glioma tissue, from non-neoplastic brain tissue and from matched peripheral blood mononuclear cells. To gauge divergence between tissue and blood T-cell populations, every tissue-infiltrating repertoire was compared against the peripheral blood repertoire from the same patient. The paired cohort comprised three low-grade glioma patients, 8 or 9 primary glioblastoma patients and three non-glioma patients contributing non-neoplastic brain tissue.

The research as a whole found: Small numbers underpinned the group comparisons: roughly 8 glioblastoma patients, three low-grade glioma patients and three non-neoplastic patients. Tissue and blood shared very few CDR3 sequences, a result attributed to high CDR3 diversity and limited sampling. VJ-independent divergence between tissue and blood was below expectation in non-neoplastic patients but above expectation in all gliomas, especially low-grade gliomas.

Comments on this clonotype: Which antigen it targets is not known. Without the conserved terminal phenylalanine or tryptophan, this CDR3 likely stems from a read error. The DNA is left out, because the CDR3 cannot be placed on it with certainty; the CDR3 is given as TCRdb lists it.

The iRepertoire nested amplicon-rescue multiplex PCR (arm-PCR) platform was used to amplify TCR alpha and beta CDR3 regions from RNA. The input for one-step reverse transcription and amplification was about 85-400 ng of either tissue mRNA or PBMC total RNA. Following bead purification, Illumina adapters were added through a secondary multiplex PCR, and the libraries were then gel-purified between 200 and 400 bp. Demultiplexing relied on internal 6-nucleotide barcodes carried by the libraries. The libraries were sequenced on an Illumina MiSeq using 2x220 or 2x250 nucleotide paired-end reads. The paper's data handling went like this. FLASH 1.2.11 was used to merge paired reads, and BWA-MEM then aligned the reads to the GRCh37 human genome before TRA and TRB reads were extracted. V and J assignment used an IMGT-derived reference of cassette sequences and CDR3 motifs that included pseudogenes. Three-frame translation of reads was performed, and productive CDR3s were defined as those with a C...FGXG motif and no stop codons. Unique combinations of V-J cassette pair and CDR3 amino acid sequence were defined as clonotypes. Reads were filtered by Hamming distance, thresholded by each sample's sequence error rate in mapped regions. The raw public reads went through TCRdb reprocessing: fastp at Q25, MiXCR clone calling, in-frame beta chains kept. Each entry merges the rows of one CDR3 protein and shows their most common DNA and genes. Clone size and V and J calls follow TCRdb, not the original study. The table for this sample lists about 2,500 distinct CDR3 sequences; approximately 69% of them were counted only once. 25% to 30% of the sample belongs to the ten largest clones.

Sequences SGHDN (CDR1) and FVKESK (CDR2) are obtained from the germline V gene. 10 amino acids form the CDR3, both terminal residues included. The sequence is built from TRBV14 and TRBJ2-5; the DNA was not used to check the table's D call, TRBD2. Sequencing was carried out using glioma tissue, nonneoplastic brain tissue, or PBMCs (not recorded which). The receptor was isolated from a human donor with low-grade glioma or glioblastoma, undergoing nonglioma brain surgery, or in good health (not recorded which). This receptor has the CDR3 CASSPERTSY.